This TCR beta chain was profiled in a study of patients and donors after allogeneic stem cell transplantation (dated by TCRdb to 2020 to 2021). The library was made by RT-PCR. The instrument was a NextSeq 550. Starting from the raw public reads, TCRdb applied fastp trimming at Q25, assembled clones with MiXCR and retained in-frame beta chains. Rows with a matching CDR3 protein are joined into one entry that keeps the most common DNA and genes. The sample table contains approximately 38,000 distinct CDR3 sequences; only one count was recorded for roughly 29% of them. The ten largest clones take up about three quarters of the sample. Notes on this clonotype: Its antigen is not yet known. Base quality data are lacking; no much larger clone is found one base away.

CDR1 and CDR2 are read off the germline V gene (reference sequence) as MNHEY and SMNVEV. From cysteine to phenylalanine, the CDR3 is 15 amino acids long. This entry keeps only the CDR3 DNA: 45 bases, framed from base 1. Trimming takes 6 bases from V and 6 bases from J, and the germline ends sit 21 bases apart. Sequences were obtained from blood, either unsorted or a sorted T cell fraction (not recorded which). The chain links TRBV27 with TRBJ2-7; no D gene is confidently identified. The TCR sequence derives from a human donor who was either an allogeneic HSCT recipient or a stem cell or donor lymphocyte infusion donor (not recorded which). It is not recorded whose cells these are; they may come from a transplant donor. The nucleotide sequence is given as TGTGCCAGCAGAACGATCACATCGCCCGGTTTCGAGCAGTACTTC. Translated, it reads CASRTITSPGFEQYF.